The 6 T cell receptor beta chains below all came from one sample that was sequenced in a study of T cell responses to AZD1222 COVID-19 vaccine. Clones were read by immunoSEQ multiplex PCR, and TCRdb kept only the in-frame ones, dropping some. The table has about 120,000 clones, 80% to 95% seen once. The material sequenced was peripheral blood, taken on day 0 of AZD1222 vaccination. The receptors stem from an adult in good health.

This rearrangement joins TRBV18 to TRBJ2-5; tentative D call: TRBD2 (5 bases). Germline V gene sequence: CDR1 KGHSH, CDR2 LQKENI. The CDR3 covers 15 residues. Trimming stripped 1 base from V and 5 bases from J, with 14 bases between. CDR3 in amino acids: CASSPLSGMSETQYF. The CDR3 DNA follows: TGTGCCAGCTCACCACTCTCGGGGATGTCGGAGACCCAGTACTTC.

The chain recombines TRBV27 with TRBJ1-1; perhaps TRBD1 as D (6 bases). Germline CDR1 MNHEY, CDR2 SMNVEV (reference sequence). The CDR3 is 17 amino acids. V was shortened by 4 bases and J by 7 bases, with 25 bases between the two germline ends. This chain's CDR3 is CASSSIVGGGITDEAFF. Here the CDR3 DNA reads TGTGCCAGCAGTTCCATAGTAGGGGGGGGGATCACGGATGAAGCTTTCTTT.

The V call is TRBV4-3, the J call TRBJ1-2; 10 nucleotides line up with TRBD1. The V and J ends lost 4 bases and 7 bases, in that order; junction bases with no gene match: 15. This CDR3 has 17 amino acids. Germline CDR1 is LGHNA and CDR2 is YSLEER. This CDR3 reads CASSPATGGVGKSGYTF. In nucleotides, the CDR3 is TGCGCCAGCAGCCCGGCGACAGGGGGCGTCGGGAAGAGTGGCTACACCTTC.

The chain employs TRBV6-5 and TRBJ1-4; 9 positions match TRBD1. This CDR3 comprises 14 residues. Unmatched junction bases numbered 3, after V lost 5 bases and J lost 5 bases. In germline, CDR1 is MNHEY, CDR2 SVGAGI. The CDR3 loop reads CASSPGQGNEKLFF. The DNA of the CDR3 is TGTGCCAGCAGTCCCGGACAGGGGAATGAAAAACTGTTTTTT.

The J gene is TRBJ2-1, the V gene TRBV9, with 7 bases aligning to TRBD2. Per the germline V gene, CDR1 is SGDLS and CDR2 is YYNGEE. The ends lost 4 bases at V and 6 bases at J; junction bases unmatched: 7. The CDR3 extends over 14 amino acids. DNA for the CDR3: TGTGCCAGCAGCCCCCGGGGGGTCAGCAATGAGCAGTTCTTC. It yields the protein CASSPRGVSNEQFF.

The chain has TRBV6-5 and TRBJ1-4, with 10 bases identical to TRBD1. The CDR3 spans 16 residues. Trimming cost V 4 bases and J 8 bases; bases outside gene matches: 10. The germline gives CDR1 MNHEY, CDR2 SVGAGI. The CDR3 sequence is CASSFDRQGAVEKLFF. CDR3 nucleotides: TGTGCCAGCAGTTTCGACAGACAGGGGGCGGTCGAAAAACTGTTTTTT.